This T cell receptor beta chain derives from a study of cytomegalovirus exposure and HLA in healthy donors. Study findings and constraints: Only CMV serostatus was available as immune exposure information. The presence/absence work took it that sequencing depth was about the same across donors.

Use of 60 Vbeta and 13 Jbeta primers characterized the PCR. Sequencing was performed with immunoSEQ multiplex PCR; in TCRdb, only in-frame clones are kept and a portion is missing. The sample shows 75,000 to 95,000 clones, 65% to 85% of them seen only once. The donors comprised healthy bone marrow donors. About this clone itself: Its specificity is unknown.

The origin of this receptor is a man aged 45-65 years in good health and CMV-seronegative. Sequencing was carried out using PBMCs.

The chain's CDR3 is CASILTSGLYNEQFF. DNA of the CDR3: TGTGCCAGCATTCTGACTAGCGGGTTGTACAATGAGCAGTTCTTC. The rearrangement links TRBV2 to TRBJ2-1; TRBD2 agrees at 10 bases. V shed 7 bases and J 4 bases; nucleotides not matched to a gene: 7. The CDR3 is made up of 15 amino acids. Germline CDR1 SNHLY, CDR2 FYNNEI.